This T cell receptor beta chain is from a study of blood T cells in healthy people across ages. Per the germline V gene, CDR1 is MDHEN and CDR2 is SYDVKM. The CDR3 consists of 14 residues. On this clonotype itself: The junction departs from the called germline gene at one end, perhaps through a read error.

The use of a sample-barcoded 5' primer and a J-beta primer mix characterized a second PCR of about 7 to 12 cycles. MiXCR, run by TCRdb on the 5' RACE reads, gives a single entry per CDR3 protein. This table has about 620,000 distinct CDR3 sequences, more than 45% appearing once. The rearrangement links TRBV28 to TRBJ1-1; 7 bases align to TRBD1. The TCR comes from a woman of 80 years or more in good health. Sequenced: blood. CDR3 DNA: TGTGACAGCAGTGTGCTAACAGGGGTCACTGAAGCTTTCTTT. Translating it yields CDSSVLTGVTEAFF.